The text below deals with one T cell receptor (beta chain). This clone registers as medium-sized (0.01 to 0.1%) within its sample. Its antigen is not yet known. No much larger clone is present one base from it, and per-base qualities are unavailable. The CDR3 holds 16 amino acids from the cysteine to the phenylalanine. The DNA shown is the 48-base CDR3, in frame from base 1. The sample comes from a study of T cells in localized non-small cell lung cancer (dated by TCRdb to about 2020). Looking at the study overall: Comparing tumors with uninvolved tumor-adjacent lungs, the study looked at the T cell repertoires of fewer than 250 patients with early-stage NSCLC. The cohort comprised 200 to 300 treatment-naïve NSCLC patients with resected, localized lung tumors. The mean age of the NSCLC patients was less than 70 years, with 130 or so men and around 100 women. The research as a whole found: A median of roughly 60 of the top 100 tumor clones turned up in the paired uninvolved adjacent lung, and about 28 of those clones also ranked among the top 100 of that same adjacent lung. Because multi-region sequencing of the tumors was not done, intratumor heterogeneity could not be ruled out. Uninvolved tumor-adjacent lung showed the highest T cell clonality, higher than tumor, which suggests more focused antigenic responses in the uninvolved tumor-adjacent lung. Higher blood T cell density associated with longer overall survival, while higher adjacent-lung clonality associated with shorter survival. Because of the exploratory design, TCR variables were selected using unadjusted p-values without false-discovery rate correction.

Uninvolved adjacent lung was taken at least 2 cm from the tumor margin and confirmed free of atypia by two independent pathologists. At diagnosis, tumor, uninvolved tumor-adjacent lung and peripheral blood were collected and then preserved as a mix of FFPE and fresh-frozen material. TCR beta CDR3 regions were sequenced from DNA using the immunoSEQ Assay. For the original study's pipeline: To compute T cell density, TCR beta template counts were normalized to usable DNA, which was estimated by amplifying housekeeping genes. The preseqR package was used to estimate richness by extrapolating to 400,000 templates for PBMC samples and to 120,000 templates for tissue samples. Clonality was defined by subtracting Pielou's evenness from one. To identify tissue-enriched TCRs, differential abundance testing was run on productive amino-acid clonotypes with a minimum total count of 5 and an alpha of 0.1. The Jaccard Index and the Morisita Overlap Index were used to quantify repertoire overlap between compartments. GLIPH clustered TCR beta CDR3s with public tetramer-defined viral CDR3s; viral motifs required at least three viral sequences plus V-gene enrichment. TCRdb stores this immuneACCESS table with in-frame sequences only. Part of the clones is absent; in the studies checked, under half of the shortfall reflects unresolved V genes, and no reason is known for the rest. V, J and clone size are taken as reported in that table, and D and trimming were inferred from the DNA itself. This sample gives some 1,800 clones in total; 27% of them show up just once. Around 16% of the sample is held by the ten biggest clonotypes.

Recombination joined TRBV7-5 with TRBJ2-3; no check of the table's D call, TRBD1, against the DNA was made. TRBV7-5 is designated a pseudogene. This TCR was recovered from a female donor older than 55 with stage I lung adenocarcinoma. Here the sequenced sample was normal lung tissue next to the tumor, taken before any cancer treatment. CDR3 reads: CASSATTGGRGDTQYF. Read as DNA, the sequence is TGTGCCAGCAGCGCAACCACAGGGGGAAGAGGAGATACGCAGTATTTT.